This TCR beta chain was observed in a study of blood T cell repertoires in COVID-19. This CDR3 is built from 15 residues. Germline CDR1 MNHEY, CDR2 SVGEGT. The junction had 9 bases not matched to a gene; V was cut back by 5 bases and J by 6 bases. In the authors' methods: Quantification of nucleated cells was approximated via reference gene primer amplification. Sequencing was performed with immunoSEQ multiplex PCR; in TCRdb, only in-frame clones are kept and a portion is missing. That table gives V, J and clone size, and the DNA gave D and trimming. The sample holds under 200,000 clones, approximately 87% seen once.

This clonotype originated in a woman aged 55 to 70 with COVID-19, enrolled during active disease. The specimen was peripheral blood. The rearrangement uses TRBV6-2 or TRBV6-3 and TRBJ1-5; 8 nucleotides line up with TRBD1. In nucleotides, the CDR3 is TGTGCCAGCAGTGACCCAGACAGGGGACGTCAGCCCCAGCATTTT. Translating gives CASSDPDRGRQPQHF.